This T cell receptor (beta chain) was sequenced during a study of T cell repertoires in cytomegalovirus infection (dated by TCRdb to between 2019 and 2020). Turning to the overall study: The HLA type of each donor mattered for the analysis, because public TCR beta signatures pointed to carriage of CMV infection along with the matching HLA type.

From the cysteine up to the phenylalanine, the CDR3 has a length of 14 residues. Left in the record is the CDR3 DNA by itself, 42 bases read in frame from the first base. V lost 4 bases and J lost 0 bases; the stretch between them is 9 bases long. Taken from the germline V gene (reference sequence), the CDR1 and CDR2 loops are MNHEY and SMNVEV. Sequencer: Illumina HiSeq 1500. The public reads were reanalyzed by TCRdb: fastp trimming at Q25, MiXCR alignment, in-frame beta chains only. Identical CDR3 protein sequences are pooled into one entry, listed with their most common genes and DNA. The sample table records around 440,000 distinct CDR3 sequences; approximately 10% of these occur just once. The top ten hold 9.5% to 13% of the sample. In this sample, this clonotype turned up many times. The specificity of this receptor is unknown. No base quality information exists; no much larger clone differs at one position.

Broad study findings and their caveats: In both this cohort and an independent cohort of 350 or so donors, the cumulative frequency of public TCR beta family members distinguished carriers of CMV infection plus the relevant HLA type. In the ex vivo response, HLA-C-restricted CMV-specific TCR beta clonotypes were dominant, and in two of eight donors the single most frequent clonotype came from this HLA-C-restricted group.

The sample was PBMCs. The chain joins TRBV27 to TRBJ2-5; the D region may be TRBD1 or TRBD2, each matching 5 bases equally. This clonotype was sampled from a human donor in good health (CMV status not recorded). Some clones in this sample may be carry-over from other donors' samples. The nucleotides read TGTGCCAGCAGTTCCCCGGGGCACCAAGAGACCCAGTACTTC. Its amino acids are CASSSPGHQETQYF.